The 14 T cell receptor beta chains presented below share a single source sample, sequenced in a study of blood T cell repertoires in COVID-19. Profiled with immunoSEQ multiplex PCR; TCRdb holds only in-frame clones, not every one. The sample has 130,000 to 150,000 clones, 81% seen once. Material for sequencing was peripheral blood. Receptors were obtained from a human donor in a cohort sampled during active COVID-19.

The gene calls are TRBV28 and TRBJ2-3, with a possible D match to TRBD1 (6 bases). V dropped 5 bases and J dropped 6 bases, with 15 bases sitting between them. The CDR3 has 14 amino acids. Germline CDR1 MDHEN, CDR2 SYDVKM. The CDR3 here is CASSKTGMGDTQYF. The CDR3 DNA reads TGTGCCAGCAGTAAAACAGGGATGGGGGATACGCAGTATTTT. The whole variable domain, remainder taken from reference TRBV28 and TRBJ2-3, is DVKVTQSSRYLVKRTGEKVFLECVQDMDHENMFWYRQDPGLGLRLIYFSYDVKMKEKGDIPEGYSVSREKKERFSLILESASTNQTSMYLCASSKTGMGDTQYFGPGTRLTVL.

This clone has just one count. CDR3 residues: CASSSNPGQATYEQYF. CDR3 bases: TGCGCCAGCAGCTCCAATCCGGGACAGGCAACCTACGAGCAGTACTTC. The rearrangement joins TRBV5-1 to TRBJ2-7; TRBD1 matches 8 bases. J was trimmed by 2 bases and V by 3 bases; bases with no gene match: 10. The V gene's germline CDR1 is SGHRS and CDR2 YFSETQ. This CDR3 spans 16 amino acids.

The chain is built from TRBV9 and TRBJ1-5; 8 bases fit TRBD1. With 4 bases clipped from V and 6 bases from J, the junction kept 6 bases outside the gene matches. This CDR3 is 14 amino acids long. CDR1 and CDR2 from the germline V gene are SGDLS and YYNGEE. This CDR3 reads CASSPDRAGQPQHF. Here the CDR3 DNA reads TGTGCCAGCAGCCCGGACAGGGCAGGTCAGCCCCAGCATTTT.

This clone was observed a handful of times. This chain connects TRBV4-3 to TRBJ1-1; D might be TRBD1 (5 bases). V was trimmed by 5 bases and J by 4 bases, leaving 14 bases between them. This CDR3 region has 14 residues. In germline, CDR1 is LGHNA, CDR2 YSLEER. For the CDR3, the DNA is TGCGCCAGCAGCTTGGGGGGGGTTGGCACTGAAGCTTTCTTT. Its translation: CASSLGGVGTEAFF.

The CDR3 nucleotides are TGTGCCAGCAGGGGGAACAGGGCCGTGGTCAATCAGCCCCAGCATTTT. It yields the protein CASRGNRAVVNQPQHF. J is TRBJ1-5 and V is TRBV2; a weak D match, TRBD1 (6 bases). The CDR3 runs 16 residues. V lost 6 bases to trimming and J lost 3 bases, with 18 bases between them. Per the germline V gene, CDR1 is SNHLY and CDR2 is FYNNEI.

This chain connects TRBV7-9 to TRBJ2-3, with 11 bases fitting TRBD2. The CDR3 loop spans 18 amino acids. Germline V gene sequence: CDR1 SEHNR, CDR2 FQNEAQ (reference sequence). The trim removed 6 bases at V and 3 bases at J, leaving 14 bases unmatched. As DNA, the CDR3 is TGTGCCAGCAGTCAACTAGCGGGAGTAGTTCTGGGGACAGATACGCAGTATTTT. This translates into CASSQLAGVVLGTDTQYF.

This chain uses TRBV7-9 with TRBJ2-7; a possible D gene is TRBD2 (5 bases). There are 16 residues in the CDR3. V was clipped by 6 bases and J by 0 bases, with 18 bases between them. The germline V gene has CDR1 SEHNR and CDR2 FQNEAQ (reference sequence). The CDR3 sequence is CASSSRGGLSSYEQYF. As DNA, the CDR3 is TGTGCCAGCAGTTCTCGCGGCGGGCTGAGCTCCTACGAGCAGTACTTC.

The CDR3 protein is CASSFAGGVDTQYF. In DNA, the CDR3 is TGTGCCAGCAGCTTTGCGGGAGGTGTAGATACGCAGTATTTT. This chain joins TRBV11-3 and TRBJ2-3, with 8 bases identical to TRBD2. The germline V gene has CDR1 SGHNT and CDR2 YENEEA. Trimming removed 3 bases from V and 5 bases from J; junction bases left unmatched: 4. The length of the CDR3 is 14 residues. Full variable domain (outside the CDR3, taken from reference TRBV11-3 and TRBJ2-3): EAGVVQSPRYKIIEKKQPVAFWCNPISGHNTLYWYLQNLGQGPELLIRYENEEAVDDSQLPKDRFSAERLKGVDSTLKIQPAELGDSAVYLCASSFAGGVDTQYFGPGTRLTVL.

This chain joins TRBV7-2 and TRBJ1-3, with D unclear. Germline CDR1 reads SGHTA; CDR2 reads FQGNSA. V was pared by 5 bases and J by 2 bases, with 7 bases between. This CDR3 spans 13 amino acids. CDR3 bases: TGTGCCAGCAGCGACATAGCTGGAAACACCATATATTTT. Protein product: CASSDIAGNTIYF.

The genes are TRBV4-2 and TRBJ2-5; the match to TRBD1 covers 7 bases. Germline CDR1 reads LGHNA; CDR2 reads YNFKEQ. The CDR3 is made up of 15 amino acids. V shed 1 base, J shed 1 base, and the junction held 3 bases outside the gene matches. CDR3 amino acids: CASSQARDSQETQYF. In nucleotides, the CDR3 is TGTGCCAGCAGCCAAGCCCGGGACAGCCAAGAGACCCAGTACTTC.

This clone was recorded once. The chain recombines TRBV5-4 with TRBJ2-6, with a weak D call TRBD2 (6 bases). The CDR3 runs 15 residues. Germline V lookup: CDR1 SGHNT, CDR2 YYREEE (reference sequence). Between the trimmed V and J ends, which lost 0 bases and 2 bases, there was a span of 6 bases. CDR3 in DNA: TGTGCCAGCAGCTTGGGGGGGGCTGGGGCCAACGTCCTGACTTTC. It specifies CASSLGGAGANVLTF.

The V and J genes are TRBV6-2 or TRBV6-3 and TRBJ2-5; 7 bases are a match to TRBD2. The length of the CDR3 is 16 residues. Germline assignment: CDR1 MNHEY and CDR2 SVGEGT. With V trimmed by 6 bases and J by 4 bases, 14 bases remained unmatched. CDR3 amino acids: CASSLNTGRSSETQYF. CDR3 bases: TGTGCCAGCAGCCTGAATACCGGGAGGTCGTCAGAGACCCAGTACTTC.

The chain couples TRBV5-4 to TRBJ2-1; TRBD2 aligns across 7 bases. The junction had 6 bases not matched to a gene; V was cut back by 2 bases and J by 4 bases. Germline assignment: CDR1 SGHNT and CDR2 YYREEE (reference sequence). This CDR3 contains 15 residues. The CDR3 DNA follows: TGTGCCAGCAGCTTTCGCCGACTAGCTTACAATGAGCAGTTCTTC. Amino acids: CASSFRRLAYNEQFF.

The genes are TRBV7-9 and TRBJ2-7; 9 nucleotides agree with TRBD1. Losses at the gene ends were 5 bases for V and 3 bases for J; bases not matched to a gene: 8. The germline CDR1 and CDR2 sequences are SEHNR and FQNEAQ (reference sequence). The CDR3 loop spans 15 amino acids. The DNA of the CDR3 is TGTGCCAGCAGCGCGACCGGGACAGGGTTCTACGAGCAGTACTTC. As protein: CASSATGTGFYEQYF.